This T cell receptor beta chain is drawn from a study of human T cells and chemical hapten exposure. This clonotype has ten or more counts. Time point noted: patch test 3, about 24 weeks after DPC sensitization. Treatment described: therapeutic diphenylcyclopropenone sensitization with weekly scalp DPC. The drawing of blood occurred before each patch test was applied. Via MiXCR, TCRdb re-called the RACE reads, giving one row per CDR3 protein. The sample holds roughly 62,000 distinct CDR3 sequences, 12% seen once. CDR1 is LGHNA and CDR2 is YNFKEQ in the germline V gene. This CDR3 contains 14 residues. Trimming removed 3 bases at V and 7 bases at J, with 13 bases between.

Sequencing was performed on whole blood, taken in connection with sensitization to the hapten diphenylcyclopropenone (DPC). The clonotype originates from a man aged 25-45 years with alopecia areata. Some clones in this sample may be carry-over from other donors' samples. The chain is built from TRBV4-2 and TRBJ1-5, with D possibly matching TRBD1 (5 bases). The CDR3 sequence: CASSQGLGDQPQHF. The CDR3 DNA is TGTGCCAGCAGCCAGGGACTGGGAGACCAGCCCCAGCATTTT.